Sequencing of this T cell receptor beta chain was carried out in a study of CD8 T cells in ankylosing spondylitis. Overall study results and limits: Disease-linked clones reportedly showed significant enrichment in matched ankylosing spondylitis synovial fluid. Earlier authors reported some of these motif variants in reactive arthritis synovial fluid and blood. A TCR beta motif of fewer than ten highly homologous variants appeared characteristic of ankylosing spondylitis blood.

About this clonotype: The target antigen is unknown.

TCRdb passed the 5' RACE reads through MiXCR, listing each CDR3 protein once. The sample lists 300,000 to 400,000 distinct CDR3 sequences, roughly 14% occurring once. The CDR3 covers 13 residues. Germline CDR1 and CDR2: SNHLY and FYNNEI. The V and J ends lost 1 base and 7 bases respectively, with 10 bases between them. V gene TRBV2 combines with J gene TRBJ2-5; D is undetermined. Sequencing input: blood, either unsorted or a sorted T cell fraction (not recorded which). The source of this sequence is a male donor with ankylosing spondylitis or in good health (not recorded which). The CDR3 region has the DNA TGTGCCAGCAGTGAAGATGTGTGGAGGACCCAGTACTTC. It encodes CASSEDVWRTQYF.